This T cell receptor (beta chain) was found in a study of blood T cell repertoires in COVID-19. Study context: The study drew acute and convalescent COVID-19 samples from the United States, Italy and Spain. T cells, B-cell-depleted T cells, or PBMCs supplied cDNA or gDNA.

In the study's own analysis: For nucleated cells, counts were estimated from reference gene primer amplification. Sequencing used immunoSEQ multiplex PCR; TCRdb keeps in-frame clones, though not all of them. V, J and clone size were drawn from that table, and D and trimming were deduced from the DNA. This table holds about 150,000 clones, roughly 89% found once. Sequenced input: peripheral blood. This TCR came from a human donor in a cohort sampled during active COVID-19.

CDR3 nucleotides: TGTGCCACCCGCCGGGGGTCGGACTATGGCTACACCTTC. Its translation is CATRRGSDYGYTF. The chain employs TRBV15 and TRBJ1-2; D may be TRBD1 (5 bases). The CDR3 is 13 amino acids. The V gene lost 8 bases and the J gene lost 3 bases, with 13 bases spanning the gap. CDR1 and CDR2 from the germline V gene are LNHNV and YYDKDF (reference sequence).